This T cell receptor (beta chain) was found in a study of T cell changes during pregnancy in multiple sclerosis. Trimming took 11 bases from V and 4 from J, leaving 12 bases between them. CDR3 length: 12 amino acids. Germline V gene sequence: CDR1 MNHEY, CDR2 SMNVEV (reference sequence). Assay: immunoSEQ multiplex PCR; the TCRdb copy retains only in-frame clones and omits some. The table has around 63,000 clones, 85% to 95% seen once. The chain recombines TRBV27 with TRBJ1-5; weak D call: TRBD1 (6 bases). This receptor was identified in a female donor in good health, enrolled as a control in a pregnancy study. Sequencing used CD8+ T cells from peripheral blood mononuclear cells, obtained in the third trimester of pregnancy. The DNA of the CDR3 is TGTGCCTCAGGGGTCTTTAATCAGCCCCAGCATTTT. This encodes CASGVFNQPQHF.